This T cell receptor beta chain was documented in a study of cytomegalovirus exposure and HLA in healthy donors (TCRdb year 2017). As for the study more broadly: An earlier analysis of roughly 610 of the donors reported 276 Gb of sequence data and around 120 million unique TCR beta sequences obtained from approximately 180 million T cells. An earlier analysis of more than 450 of the donors used high-throughput TCR beta sequencing to judge whether each TCR beta V gene segment behaved as functional or pseudogenic. The study combined high-throughput TCR immunosequencing, statistical association of individual TCRs with disease status, and machine learning to predict cytomegalovirus infection status. Both class I and class II loci were covered by HLA typing, at four-digit resolution. A later analysis re-examined previously published TCR beta repertoires from 500 to 700 donors and added high-resolution HLA genotyping to investigate patterns of TCR occurrence. A later genetic analysis took genome-wide SNP genotypes for about 65% of the 666 donors and used that subset as a discovery cohort. The number of donors typed differed by locus, with about 629-640 for A, B, C, DRB1 and DQB1, over 500 for DQA1, over 600 for DPA1, and approximately 470 for DPB1. An early release that covered fewer than 800 HLA-typed donors contained about 300 gigabases of sequencing data and 75 million to 100 million unique TCR sequences. Using immunosequencing, the study profiled T cell repertoires from 666 subjects and related those repertoires to cytomegalovirus serostatus. The genetic ancestry cluster associated with self-reported Caucasian donors included 65% to 90% of the roughly 400 genotyped donors. The study aimed to test whether signatures of past pathogen exposure could be identified by cataloging public T cell receptors. Rather than using new phenotypic data, the later analysis identified candidate immune exposures from TCR beta sequences and from how often those sequences occurred across donors. Donor age, sex, ethnicity and CMV serostatus were compiled alongside the repertoire data. All discovery cohort repertoires had been generated on a single sequencing platform. Among some 400 genotyped donors of the cohort, an average of around 220,000 unique TCR beta nucleotide sequences was sequenced per donor, of which about 18% were non-productive. Besides the first cohort of under 700 subjects, a separate validation cohort made up of over 100 different subjects was used. Four to six DR-DQ haplotypes were handled as single units for association and clustering, since linkage in the cohort was strong.

In total, roughly 710 healthy bone marrow donors made up the cohort. At the time of sampling, all cohort members were nominally healthy, though unrecorded immune exposures were likely present. The donor was CMV seropositive and was included in the group of approximately 300 seropositive cohort members. Every donor gave a peripheral blood sample, and the peripheral blood mononuclear cells from that sample were used for TCR beta sequencing. The Qiagen DNeasy Blood Extraction Kit was used to extract genomic DNA from the blood cell samples. The method was the immunoSEQ multiplex PCR assay. For the multiplex PCR, a mixture combining 60 forward primers for TCR Vbeta segments and 13 reverse primers for TCR Jbeta segments was used. Amplification of the CDR3 region of rearranged TCR beta genes was performed with a multiplex PCR assay on genomic DNA. The amplified TCR beta libraries were sequenced on the Illumina HiSeq System as 87-base-pair reads. Regarding the original processing steps: A later analysis tallied tens of millions of unique TCR beta chains across the 650 to 750 repertoires, and around 12 million of those chains were shared by two or more donors. A nearest-neighbor algorithm error-corrected the raw reads and collapsed the reads into unique sequences, merging closely related sequences to remove PCR and sequencing errors. V, D and J gene segments were assigned by aligning CDR3 sequences to IMGT reference sequences. For a sequence to be retained, a match of at least six nucleotides was required to both a V gene segment and a J gene segment. A rearrangement was called productive if the CDR3 had no stop codons and remained in frame with V and J, and every other rearrangement was called non-productive. CDR3 was defined according to IMGT convention as the region running from the second conserved V-encoded cysteine to the conserved J-encoded phenylalanine. In an earlier analysis of approximately 500 of the donors, sequences lacking an unambiguous match to a single V gene segment were excluded. In an earlier analysis of 500 to 750 of the donors, V segments were called functional above 56.7% productive rearrangements and were called segregating when the between-donor standard deviation exceeded 5%. To diagnose cytomegalovirus status from the catalog of TCR beta chain sequences, a statistical classification framework was built. In a later analysis, TCR nucleotide sequences were compared against IMGT/GENE-DB human TR gene sequences so that V and J genes could be assigned. The TCRdist pipeline was used in a later analysis to assign CDR3 sequences and most-parsimonious VDJ recombination scenarios. In a later analysis, every TCR beta chain was defined by the combination of its CDR3 amino acid sequence and its V-gene family, and reads without a unique V-gene family were dropped. As a way to deal with suspected cross-contamination and a sequencing artifact, a later analysis dropped hundreds of nucleotide sequences that were highly shared and had low generation probability. A later analysis calculated a clonal expansion index for each public chain from normalized within-repertoire ranks of inferred template counts. In a later analysis, generation probabilities were computed with a VDJ recombination model fitted to out-of-frame rearrangements, and the resulting probabilities were checked against IGoR. Hypergeometric tests were used in a later analysis to score TCR-TCR, TCR-HLA and TCR-CMV co-occurrence, with a repertoire-size bias correction applied to the TCR pairs. A later analysis estimated false discovery rates by permuting HLA or CMV assignments 20 times. In a later analysis, co-occurring TCRs were grouped using DBSCAN, with TCRdist sequence similarity added in when clustering inside HLA-allele-positive subsets. Co-occurrence clustering excluded repertoires with fewer than 30,000 or more than 120,000 public chains, plus five with anomalous nucleotide sharing. The immuneACCESS repertoire file appears here via TCRdb, limited to in-frame rearrangements. These files lack a portion of the clones; in checked studies, under half of the deficit traces to unresolved V genes, and the cause of the others is not known. The V and J calls and clone size come from that table; D and trimming were worked out from the DNA. The sample table records 50,000 to 65,000 clones; less than 75% of these occur just once. The leading ten clones occupy nearly 25% of the sample.

To note about this clone: Its antigen remains undetermined. Base qualities are not provided; no much larger clone lies one nucleotide away.

Study-wide conclusions, independent of this receptor: The cohort was sequenced for TCR beta chains only, and without alpha or paired-chain data the features that could be detected were limited. Some IMGT-functional V segments, including TRBV6-2 and TRBV6-3, could not be distinguished by the 87-base-pair reads and were therefore excluded. In a later analysis, some 17,000 TCR beta sequences were associated with specific HLA alleles at a false discovery rate of 0.05. In a later analysis, TCR association rates were found to vary across HLA loci, with the most associated TCRs seen for DRB1 alleles and the fewest for HLA-C alleles. According to the authors, the approach could potentially be generalized to other disease states and immunological phenotypes. A later analysis found that HLA-associated TCR beta chains were more clonally expanded and had lower generation probabilities than equally common non-associated chains. The sequencing pipeline was judged likely to have produced a cluster of highly shared sequence variants as a technical artifact. The only immune exposure information available for the cohort was CMV serostatus. Across donors, most TCR sequences were observed very rarely, whereas some public TCRs were present in many individuals. When HLA alleles, especially DR and DQ, strongly co-occurred, TCR associations were difficult to assign to individual alleles. Correlated functional status among segregating V segments might be attributable to linkage disequilibrium, but an unknown experimental factor could not be ruled out. An earlier analysis of approximately 570 of the donors showed that most TCR beta V segments appeared in productive rearrangements either about 90% or about 30% of the time, which broadly matched IMGT annotations. A further reported finding was that TCR beta sequences accurately predicted the HLA-A and HLA-B alleles for most subjects in the first cohort. A total of 150 to 200 TCR beta chains were listed by the study as associated with cytomegalovirus. Because HLA typing was unavailable for some donors at each locus, only the typed subset was used in association tests. V-gene and J-gene trimming of TCR beta chains was associated with a missense DCLRE1C variant in a later genetic analysis, and the association was replicated in an independent cohort. According to a later genetic analysis, donors in an Asian-associated ancestry cluster had fewer N-insertions in productive TCRs than the approximately 610-donor mean. In a later analysis, several top co-occurrence clusters were reported to appear linked to parvovirus B19, influenza, CMV and Epstein-Barr virus. Cytomegalovirus status was reported to be diagnosed by the classifier with high specificity and sensitivity in both the original and validation cohorts. Three of the identified cytomegalovirus-associated TCR beta chains were confirmed in vitro to be specific for cytomegalovirus antigens. A later analysis found that most CMV-associated TCR beta chains appeared HLA-restricted, with HLA associations seemingly driven largely by CMV exposure. Because counts were too low, around 18 rarely observed V segments, including chromosome 9 orphons, were left out of the earlier analysis of 587 of the donors. Roughly uniform sequencing depth across donors was assumed in presence/absence analyses, although this assumption may not hold.

The CDR1 and CDR2 encoded by the germline V gene are SGHRS and YFSETQ. The junction shows trimming of 1 base on V and 7 bases on J, plus 11 bases between the germline ends. Spanning cysteine to phenylalanine, the CDR3 consists of 13 amino acids. Of the read, only the CDR3 DNA is kept; its 39 bases are in frame from base 1. This TCR was recovered from a man between 50 and 59 years old in good health and CMV-seropositive. The source material was PBMCs. The rearrangement combines TRBV5-1 with TRBJ1-1; D gene: possibly TRBD1, on 6 matching bases. The DNA sequence follows: TGCGCCAGCAGCTTGATACAGGGCGGTGAAGCTTTCTTT. This is translated as CASSLIQGGEAFF.